This TCR delta chain derives from a study of gamma-delta T cells after stem cell transplantation. CDR1 is GEAIGNYY, CDR2 EKD, per germline. This CDR3 contains 19 residues. The junction had 6 bases not matched to a gene; V was cut back by 0 bases and J by 0 bases. TCRdb called clones from the RT-PCR reads again using CATT. The sample contains approximately 3,000 delta-chain clones, 5% of which appear only once. This clone has a handful of counts. A far larger clone is a single base away, which makes a read error likely. This same CDR3 is encoded by further DNA sequences in the sample. The receptor's source is a human donor. It is not recorded whose cells these are; they may come from a transplant donor. Sequencing was done on a sample of gamma-delta T cells. The chain combines TRDV2 with TRDJ3; 8 nucleotides align to TRDD3. CDR3 in amino acids: CACDTTGGYSSWDTRQMFF. The CDR3 DNA sequence: TGTGCCTGTGACACCACTGGGGGGTATAGCTCCTGGGACACCCGACAGATGTTTTTC.